This paragraph covers one T cell receptor (beta chain) sequence. Its target is not known. V shed 2 bases, J shed 0 bases, and the junction held 3 bases outside the gene matches. Germline values: CDR1 MNHEY, CDR2 SMNVEV (reference sequence). CDR3 size: 16 residues. The time point denotes: week 11, during vaccination. The investigators gave 300 ug of mutant IDH1 20-mer peptide in each vaccine dose, together with topical imiquimod. These data originate in a study of a mutant IDH1 vaccine in newly diagnosed glioma. Study context: Patients under treatment included approximately 60% males and approximately 38% females and had a mean age of around 40 years.

The study's findings and limits: Of all patients, about 94% showed vaccine-induced immune responses.

Libraries were prepared by immunoSEQ multiplex PCR; TCRdb keeps only in-frame clonotypes and omits some of them. The table has more than 55,000 clones, more than 80% seen once. The input for sequencing was PBMCs, taken from a glioma patient whose treatment included an IDH1 peptide vaccine. This TCR came from a man aged 30 to 45 with glioma. The rearrangement uses TRBV27 and TRBJ2-2; 7 nucleotides align to TRBD2. CDR3 nucleotide sequence: TGTGCCAGCAGTTTAATGGGGGGGTCGAACACCGGGGAGCTGTTTTTT. Protein product: CASSLMGGSNTGELFF.